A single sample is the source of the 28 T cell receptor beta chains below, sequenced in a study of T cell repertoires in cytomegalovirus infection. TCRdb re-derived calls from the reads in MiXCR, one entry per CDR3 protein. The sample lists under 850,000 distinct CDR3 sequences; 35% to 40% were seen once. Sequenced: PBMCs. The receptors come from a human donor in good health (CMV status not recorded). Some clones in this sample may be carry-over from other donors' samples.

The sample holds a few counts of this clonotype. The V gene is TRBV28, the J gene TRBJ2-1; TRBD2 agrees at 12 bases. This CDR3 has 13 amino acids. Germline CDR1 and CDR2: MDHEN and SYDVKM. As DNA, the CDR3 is TGTCTAGCGGGAGGGCCGTCCTACAATGAGCAGTTCTTC. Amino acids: CLAGGPSYNEQFF.

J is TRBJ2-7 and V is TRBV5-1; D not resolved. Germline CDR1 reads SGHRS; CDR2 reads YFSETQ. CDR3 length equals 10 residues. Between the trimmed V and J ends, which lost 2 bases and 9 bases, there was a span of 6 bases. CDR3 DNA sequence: TGCGCCAGCAGCTTTTGGGCGCAGTACTTC. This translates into CASSFWAQYF.

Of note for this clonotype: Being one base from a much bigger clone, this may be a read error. The CDR3: CASLDRGLGVNTEAFF. The CDR3 bases are TGTGCCAGCCTAGACAGGGGGTTAGGGGTGAACACTGAAGCTTTCTTT. The V gene is TRBV6-8, the J gene TRBJ1-1, with 9 bases identical to TRBD1. Germline lookup yields CDR1 MNHGY and CDR2 SAAAGT. The CDR3 contains 16 residues. The V gene end was trimmed by 8 bases and the J gene end by 0 bases; junction bases not matched to a gene: 10.

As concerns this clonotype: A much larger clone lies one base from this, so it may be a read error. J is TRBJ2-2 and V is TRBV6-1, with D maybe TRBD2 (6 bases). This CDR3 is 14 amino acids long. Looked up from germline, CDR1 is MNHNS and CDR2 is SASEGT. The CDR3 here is CASSIGGNTEELFF. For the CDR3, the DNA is TGTGCCAGCAGTATAGGAGGGAACACCGAGGAGCTGTTTTTT.

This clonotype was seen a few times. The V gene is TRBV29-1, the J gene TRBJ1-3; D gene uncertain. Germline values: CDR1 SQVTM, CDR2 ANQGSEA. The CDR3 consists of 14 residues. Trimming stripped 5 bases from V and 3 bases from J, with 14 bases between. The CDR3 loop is CSVWSRSRGNTIYF. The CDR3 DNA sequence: TGCAGCGTTTGGTCCCGGAGCCGTGGAAACACCATATATTTT.

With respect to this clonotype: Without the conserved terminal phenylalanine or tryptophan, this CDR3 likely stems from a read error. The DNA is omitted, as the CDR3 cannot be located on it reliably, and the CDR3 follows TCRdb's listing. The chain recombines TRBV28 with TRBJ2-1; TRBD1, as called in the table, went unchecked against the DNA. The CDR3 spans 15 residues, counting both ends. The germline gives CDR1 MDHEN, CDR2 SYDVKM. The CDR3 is CASSLFYGGTVEQLL.

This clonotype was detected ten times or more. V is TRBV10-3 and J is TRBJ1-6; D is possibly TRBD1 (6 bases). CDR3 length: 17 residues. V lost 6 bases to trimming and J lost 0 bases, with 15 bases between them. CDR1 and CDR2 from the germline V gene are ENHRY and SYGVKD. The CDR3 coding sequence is TGTGCCATCAGGGGAACAGGGCCGAGCTCCTATAATTCACCCCTCCACTTT. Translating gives CAIRGTGPSSYNSPLHF.

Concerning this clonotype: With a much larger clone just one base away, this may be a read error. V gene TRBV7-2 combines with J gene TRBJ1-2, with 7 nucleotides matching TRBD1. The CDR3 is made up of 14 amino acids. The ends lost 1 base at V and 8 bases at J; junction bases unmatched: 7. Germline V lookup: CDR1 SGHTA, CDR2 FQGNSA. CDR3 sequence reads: CASSLEGTVLGYTF. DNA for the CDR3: TGTGCCAGCAGCTTAGAGGGGACAGTGTTGGGCTACACCTTC.

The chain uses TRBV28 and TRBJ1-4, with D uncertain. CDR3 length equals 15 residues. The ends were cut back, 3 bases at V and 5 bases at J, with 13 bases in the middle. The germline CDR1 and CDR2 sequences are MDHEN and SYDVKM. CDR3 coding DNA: TGTGCCAGCAGTTTCCTGGGAACACTAAATGAAAAACTGTTTTTT. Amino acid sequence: CASSFLGTLNEKLFF.

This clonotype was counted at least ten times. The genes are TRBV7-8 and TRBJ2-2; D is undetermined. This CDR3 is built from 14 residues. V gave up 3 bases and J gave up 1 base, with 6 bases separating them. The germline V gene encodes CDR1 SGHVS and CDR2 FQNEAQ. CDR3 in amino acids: CASSFGRNTGELFF. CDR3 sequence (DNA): TGTGCCAGCAGCTTTGGCAGGAACACCGGGGAGCTGTTTTTT. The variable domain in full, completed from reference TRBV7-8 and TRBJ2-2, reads GAGVSQSPRYKVAKRGQDVALRCDPISGHVSLFWYQQALGQGPEFLTYFQNEAQLDKSGLPSDRFFAERPEGSVSTLKIQRTQQEDSAVYLCASSFGRNTGELFFGEGSRLTVL.

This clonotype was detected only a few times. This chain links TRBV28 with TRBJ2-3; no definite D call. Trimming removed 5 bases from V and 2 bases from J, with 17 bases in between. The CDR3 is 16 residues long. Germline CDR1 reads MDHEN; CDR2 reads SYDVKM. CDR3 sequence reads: CASSTPPQRHTDTQYF. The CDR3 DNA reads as TGTGCCAGCAGTACTCCCCCCCAGCGACACACAGATACGCAGTATTTT.

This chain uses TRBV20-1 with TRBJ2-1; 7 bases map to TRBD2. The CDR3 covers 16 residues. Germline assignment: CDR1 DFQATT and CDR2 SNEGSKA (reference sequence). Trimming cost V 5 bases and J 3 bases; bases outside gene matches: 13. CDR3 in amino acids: CSAPPRLAQDYNEQFF. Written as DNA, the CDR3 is TGCAGTGCTCCCCCGAGACTAGCACAAGACTACAATGAGCAGTTCTTC.

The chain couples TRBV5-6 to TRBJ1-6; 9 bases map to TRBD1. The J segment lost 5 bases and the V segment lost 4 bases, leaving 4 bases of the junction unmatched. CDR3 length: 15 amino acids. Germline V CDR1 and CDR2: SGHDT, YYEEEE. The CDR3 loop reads CASSAGTGNNSPLHF. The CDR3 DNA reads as TGTGCCAGCAGCGCCGGGACAGGGAATAATTCACCCCTCCACTTT.

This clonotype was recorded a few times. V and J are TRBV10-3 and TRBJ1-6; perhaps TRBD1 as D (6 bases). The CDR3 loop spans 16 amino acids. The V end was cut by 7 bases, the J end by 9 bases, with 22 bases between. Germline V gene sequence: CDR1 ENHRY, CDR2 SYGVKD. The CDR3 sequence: CAITDLGGRNGSPLHF. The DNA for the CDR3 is TGTGCCATCACCGACCTGGGGGGCCGAAACGGTTCACCCCTCCACTTT.

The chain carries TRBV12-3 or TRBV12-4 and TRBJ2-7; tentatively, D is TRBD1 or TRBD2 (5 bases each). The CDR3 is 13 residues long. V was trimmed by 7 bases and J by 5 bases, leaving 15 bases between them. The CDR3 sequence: CASTPGTPHEQYF. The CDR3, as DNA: TGTGCCAGCACCCCCGGGACGCCTCACGAGCAGTACTTC.

CDR3 DNA: TGTGCCAGCAGCTTACCGCTAGCGGGAGGACATGAGCAGTTCTTC. Its protein product is CASSLPLAGGHEQFF. The chain uses TRBV7-6 and TRBJ2-1; 11 bases map to TRBD2. The trim removed 2 bases at V and 8 bases at J, leaving 5 bases unmatched. The germline CDR1 and CDR2 sequences are SGHVS and FNYEAQ. The CDR3 length is 15 residues.

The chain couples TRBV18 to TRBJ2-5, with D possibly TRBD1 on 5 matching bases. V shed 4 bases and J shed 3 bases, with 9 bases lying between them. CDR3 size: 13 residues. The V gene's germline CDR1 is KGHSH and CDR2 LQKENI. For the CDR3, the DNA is TGTGCCAGCTCACGGGGCCTAGAAGAGACCCAGTACTTC. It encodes CASSRGLEETQYF.

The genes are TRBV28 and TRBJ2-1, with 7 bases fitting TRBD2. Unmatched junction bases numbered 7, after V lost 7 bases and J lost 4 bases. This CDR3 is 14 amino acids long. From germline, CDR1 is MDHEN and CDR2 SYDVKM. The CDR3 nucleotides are TGTGCCAGCACCGGCGGGAGTTTTTACAATGAGCAGTTCTTC. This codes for CASTGGSFYNEQFF.

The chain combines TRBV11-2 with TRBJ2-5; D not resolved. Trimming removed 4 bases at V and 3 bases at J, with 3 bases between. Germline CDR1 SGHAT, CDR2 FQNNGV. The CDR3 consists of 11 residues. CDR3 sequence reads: CASSWEETQYF. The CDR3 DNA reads TGTGCCAGCAGCTGGGAAGAGACCCAGTACTTC.

Here the CDR3 reads CASSQNPGTGGETQYF. CDR3 nucleotides: TGTGCCAGCAGCCAGAATCCCGGGACAGGGGGAGAGACCCAGTACTTC. V usage is TRBV3-1 and J usage is TRBJ2-5, with TRBD1 matching 11 bases. Germline V gives CDR1 LGHDT, CDR2 YNNKEL (reference sequence). The junction had 7 bases not matched to a gene; V was cut back by 3 bases and J by 4 bases. CDR3 size: 16 residues.

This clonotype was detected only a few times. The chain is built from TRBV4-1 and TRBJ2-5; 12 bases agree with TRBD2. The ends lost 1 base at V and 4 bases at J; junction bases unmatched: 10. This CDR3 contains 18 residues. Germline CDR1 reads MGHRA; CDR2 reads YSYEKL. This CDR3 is CASSQVGQTSGGIETQYF. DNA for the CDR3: TGCGCCAGCAGCCAAGTCGGGCAGACTAGCGGGGGAATAGAGACCCAGTACTTC.

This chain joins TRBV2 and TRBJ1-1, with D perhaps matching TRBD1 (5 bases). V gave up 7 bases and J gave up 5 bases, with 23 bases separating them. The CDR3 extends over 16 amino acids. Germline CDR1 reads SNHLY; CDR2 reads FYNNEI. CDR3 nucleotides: TGTGCCAGCACCCTCGGCTCGGGGCAGGGAGGGACTGAAGCTTTCTTT. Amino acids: CASTLGSGQGGTEAFF.

The CDR3, as DNA: TGTGCCAGCAGCCCGGGGGACAGGGAGTGGAATCAGCCCCAGCATTTT. Protein: CASSPGDREWNQPQHF. The rearrangement uses TRBV7-9 and TRBJ1-5; 9 nucleotides match TRBD1. This CDR3 region has 16 residues. J lost 4 bases, V lost 5 bases, and 9 bases had no gene match. Germline-derived CDR1 and CDR2 are SEHNR and FQNEAQ (reference sequence).

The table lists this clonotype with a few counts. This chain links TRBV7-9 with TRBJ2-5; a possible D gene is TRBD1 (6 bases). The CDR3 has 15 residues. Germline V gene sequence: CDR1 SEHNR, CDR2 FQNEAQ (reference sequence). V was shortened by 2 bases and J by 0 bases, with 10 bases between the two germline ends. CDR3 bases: TGTGCCAGCAGCTTAACAGGGACGTACCAAGAGACCCAGTACTTC. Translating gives CASSLTGTYQETQYF.

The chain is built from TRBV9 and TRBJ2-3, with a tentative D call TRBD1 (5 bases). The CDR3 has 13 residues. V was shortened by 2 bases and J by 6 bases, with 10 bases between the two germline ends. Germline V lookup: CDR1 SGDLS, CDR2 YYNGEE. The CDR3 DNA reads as TGTGCCAGCAGCGTGGGGCAGCCGGATACGCAGTATTTT. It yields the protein CASSVGQPDTQYF.

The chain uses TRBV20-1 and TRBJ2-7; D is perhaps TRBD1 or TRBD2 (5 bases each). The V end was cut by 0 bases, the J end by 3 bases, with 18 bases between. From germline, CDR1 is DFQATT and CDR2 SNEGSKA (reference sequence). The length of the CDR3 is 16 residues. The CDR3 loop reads CSARDPGATPFYEQYF. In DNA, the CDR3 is TGCAGTGCTAGAGATCCCGGGGCTACTCCTTTCTACGAGCAGTACTTC.

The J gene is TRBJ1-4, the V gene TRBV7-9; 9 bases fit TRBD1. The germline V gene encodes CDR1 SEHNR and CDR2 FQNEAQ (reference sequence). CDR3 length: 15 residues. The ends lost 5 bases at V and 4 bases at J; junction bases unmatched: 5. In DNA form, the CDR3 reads TGTGCCAGCAGCCTTGGGACAGGGAGTAATGAAAAACTGTTTTTT. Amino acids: CASSLGTGSNEKLFF.

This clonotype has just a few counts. CDR3 nucleotide sequence: TGTGCCAGTAGTATTGGGGGAGCGAACTCCTACGAGCAGTACTTC. Its translation: CASSIGGANSYEQYF. The chain recombines TRBV19 with TRBJ2-7, with D perhaps given as TRBD1 or TRBD2 (5 bases each). The CDR3 loop spans 15 amino acids. The ends were cut back, 3 bases at V and 0 bases at J, with 12 bases in the middle. CDR1 and CDR2 (germline): LNHDA, SQIVND (reference sequence). Supplemented by reference TRBV19 and TRBJ2-7, the full variable domain reads DGGITQSPKYLFRKEGQNVTLSCEQNLNHDAMYWYRQDPGQGLRLIYYSQIVNDFQKGDIAEGYSVSREKKESFPLTVTSAQKNPTAFYLCASSIGGANSYEQYFGPGTRLTVT.